Sequencing of this T cell receptor beta chain was carried out in a study of blood T cell repertoires in COVID-19. The wider study: The analysed material was cDNA or gDNA that came from T cells, B-cell-depleted T cells, or PBMCs.

In the source study's methods: Scientists estimated how many nucleated cells there were by amplifying reference gene primers. Profiled with immunoSEQ multiplex PCR; TCRdb holds only in-frame clones, not every one. That table supplies the V and J calls and clone size; D and trimming were determined from the DNA. The repertoire includes under 250,000 clones, around four fifths of them detected once, and 3.6% sits in the top ten. Clinical history as reported by participants underpinned cohort assignment. Exposed study participants had met a COVID-19 case within 2 weeks before entry. Germline trimming cut 1 base from V and 6 bases from J; bases unmatched to any gene: 8. Germline V gives CDR1 SGHRS, CDR2 YFSETQ. There are 15 residues in the CDR3. This clone appeared a single time.

Sample: PBMCs or T cells enriched from blood (not recorded which). This chain links TRBV5-1 with TRBJ1-2; 8 bases agree with TRBD1. The source is a woman aged 40 to 50 who had been exposed to COVID-19. The CDR3 sequence is CASSLPSGGADGYTF. CDR3 DNA sequence: TGCGCCAGCAGCTTGCCCTCAGGGGGCGCGGATGGCTACACCTTC.